This T cell receptor beta chain was observed in a study of OX40 agonist ivuxolimab in advanced cancers. This CDR3 is built from 13 residues. J was trimmed by 3 bases and V by 6 bases; bases with no gene match: 4. Germline V gene sequence: CDR1 LNHDA, CDR2 SQIVND (reference sequence). This table comes from immunoSEQ multiplex PCR, and its TCRdb copy is limited to in-frame clones, with some not included. The sample records fewer than 85,000 clones, around 83% being singletons. This TCR was recovered from an adult with an advanced solid tumor such as melanoma, head and neck, liver or kidney cancer. The rearrangement uses TRBV19 and TRBJ1-2; 7 nucleotides line up with TRBD1. The material was CD4+ or CD8+ T cells sorted from blood, obtained in a trial of the OX40 agonist ivuxolimab. CDR3 nucleotides: TGTGCCAGTAGCGGGACAGCCTACTATGGCTACACCTTC. Translating it yields CASSGTAYYGYTF.